The 3 T cell receptor beta chains listed next were all sequenced from one sample in a study of somatic mutations in cytotoxic T cells in rheumatoid arthritis. Here immunoSEQ multiplex PCR was the method, and the copy in TCRdb shows in-frame clones only, minus some. The sample has tens of thousands of clones, over 80% seen once. The sample comprised CD8+ T cells sorted from blood. These receptors were collected from an adult with rheumatoid arthritis.

The rearrangement uses TRBV15 and TRBJ2-3, with D perhaps matching TRBD1 or TRBD2 (5 bases each). The germline V gene encodes CDR1 LNHNV and CDR2 YYDKDF (reference sequence). V lost 0 bases to trimming and J lost 4 bases, with 17 bases between them. CDR3 length equals 17 residues. In nucleotides, the CDR3 is TGTGCCACCAGCAGAGATAGTCCGGGTCGGGGCCCAGATACGCAGTATTTT. Protein sequence: CATSRDSPGRGPDTQYF.

This clone was detected a few times. CDR3 amino acids: CASSPRTADSEQYV. CDR3 DNA: TGTGCCAGCAGTCCTAGGACGGCCGACTCCGAGCAGTACGTC. V and J are TRBV6-5 and TRBJ2-7; D is undetermined. V was shortened by 5 bases and J by 6 bases, with 17 bases between the two germline ends. From germline, CDR1 is MNHEY and CDR2 SVGAGI. The CDR3 spans 14 residues.

The chain is built from TRBV28 and TRBJ1-6, with 8 nucleotides matching TRBD1. The J segment lost 10 bases and the V segment lost 4 bases, leaving 6 bases of the junction unmatched. CDR1 and CDR2 from the germline V gene are MDHEN and SYDVKM. The CDR3 totals 14 residues. The CDR3 is CASSSTGAGSPLHF. The CDR3 DNA is TGTGCCAGCAGTTCGACAGGGGCGGGGTCACCCCTCCACTTT.